The 27 T cell receptor beta chains reported below all come from one sample, sequenced in a study of CD4 T cells in relation to SARS-CoV-2 and coronaviruses (dated by TCRdb to the early 2020s). Antigen specificity for these receptors is unknown. The library came from the immunoSEQ multiplex PCR assay. TCRdb stores this immuneACCESS table with in-frame sequences only. Part of the clones is absent; in the studies checked, under half of the shortfall reflects unresolved V genes, and no reason is known for the rest. The sample has 25,000 to 30,000 clones on record, over 60% of them singletons. Of the sample, roughly 18% is held by the ten largest clones. CD4+ T cells from unexposed donors were collected before the COVID-19 pandemic (2011-2018). The EasySep CD4+ T cell isolation kit was used to isolate CD4+ T cells once the cultures had run for about 10 days. Sample: CD4+ T cells from PBMCs, cultured in vitro. These receptors all stem from a human donor in good health.

The gene calls are TRBV28 and TRBJ1-2, with a possible D match to TRBD1 (5 bases). There are 14 residues in the CDR3. The V gene lost 2 bases and the J gene lost 9 bases, with 16 bases spanning the gap. Germline V gene lookup returns CDR1 MDHEN and CDR2 SYDVKM. Here the CDR3 reads CASSLIKGPRSYTF. As DNA, the CDR3 is TGTGCCAGCAGTTTAATTAAGGGGCCCAGGAGCTACACCTTC.

This rearrangement joins TRBV5-1 to TRBJ1-1; D call uncertain. Trimming removed 4 bases at V and 3 bases at J, with 10 bases between. Germline assignment: CDR1 SGHRS and CDR2 YFSETQ. The CDR3 consists of 13 residues. CDR3 in DNA: TGCGCCAGCAGCCTTACAGTGGACACTGAAGCTTTCTTT. Amino acids: CASSLTVDTEAFF.

V is TRBV7-2 and J is TRBJ1-5, with TRBD1 matching 9 bases. Per germline, CDR1 SGHTA and CDR2 FQGNSA. Losses at the gene ends were 1 base for V and 5 bases for J; bases not matched to a gene: 6. CDR3 length: 16 amino acids. This CDR3 reads CASSLEYRGRDQPQHF. DNA for the CDR3: TGTGCCAGCAGCTTAGAGTACAGGGGGCGGGATCAGCCCCAGCATTTT.

The chain links TRBV5-1 to TRBJ2-2; 9 nucleotides agree with TRBD2. CDR3 length: 15 residues. V trimming: 2 bases; J trimming: 5 bases; junction bases outside the gene matches: 4. Germline CDR1 is SGHRS and CDR2 is YFSETQ. This CDR3 is CASSFSGRGTGELFF. As DNA, the CDR3 is TGCGCCAGCAGCTTTAGCGGGAGAGGGACCGGGGAGCTGTTTTTT.

The chain has TRBV25-1 and TRBJ2-3; the D gene could be TRBD1 or TRBD2 (5 bases each). Between the trimmed V and J ends, which lost 2 bases and 3 bases, there was a span of 12 bases. CDR3 length: 15 residues. CDR1 and CDR2 from the germline V gene are MGHDK and SYGVNS. CDR3 sequence (DNA): TGTGCCAGCAGTGAAGGGGGAAACCATACAGATACGCAGTATTTT. Its translation is CASSEGGNHTDTQYF.

This clone was recorded once. The V gene is TRBV19, the J gene TRBJ1-5, with D perhaps matching TRBD1 (6 bases). V was trimmed by 1 base and J by 4 bases, leaving 11 bases between them. The CDR3 spans 15 residues. Germline assignment: CDR1 LNHDA and CDR2 SQIVND (reference sequence). The chain's CDR3 is CASSIGGHTNQPQHF. The DNA of the CDR3 is TGTGCCAGTAGTATAGGGGGACACACGAATCAGCCCCAGCATTTT.

This chain connects TRBV7-2 to TRBJ2-2, with D unclear. V lost 5 bases and J lost 6, with 16 bases in between. There are 15 residues in the CDR3. Germline CDR1 is SGHTA and CDR2 is FQGNSA. The CDR3 nucleotides are TGTGCCAGCAGCGGCCGGGCCACTAAGGCCGGGGAGCTGTTTTTT. Protein product: CASSGRATKAGELFF.

DNA for the CDR3: TGTGCCAGCAGACCGGGGCCAGACACTGAAGCTTTCTTT. It codes for CASRPGPDTEAFF. V usage is TRBV6-4 and J usage is TRBJ1-1; tentatively, D is TRBD1 (5 bases). The V and J ends lost 6 bases and 3 bases respectively, with 11 bases between them. The CDR3 length is 13 residues. The V gene's germline CDR1 is MRHNA and CDR2 SNTAGT.

The chain recombines TRBV3-1 (or the pseudogene TRBV3-2) with TRBJ1-1; no definite D call. CDR1 is LGHDT and CDR2 is YNNKEL in the germline V gene (reference sequence). The V end was cut by 4 bases, the J end by 13 bases, with 16 bases between. This CDR3 is built from 12 residues. For the CDR3, the DNA is TGTGCCAGCAGCCCATCCGGGAGGACGCTTTTCTTT. Translated: CASSPSGRTLFF.

V is TRBV19 and J is TRBJ2-1, with D unresolved. In germline, CDR1 is LNHDA, CDR2 SQIVND (reference sequence). Trimming shortened V by 7 bases and J by 6 bases, and 16 bases separated the two germline ends. This CDR3 has 14 amino acids. The CDR3 bases are TGTGCCAGTAAAGGTCAGGTGGTAGCCAATGAGCAGTTCTTC. This sequence encodes CASKGQVVANEQFF.

V gene TRBV3-1 (or the pseudogene TRBV3-2) combines with J gene TRBJ2-1; D is uncertain. Trimming left V 1 base short and J 6 bases short, with 10 bases between. This CDR3 comprises 14 residues. The germline gives CDR1 LGHDT, CDR2 YNNKEL (reference sequence). The CDR3 is CASSQGSRPNEQFF. The DNA for the CDR3 is TGTGCCAGCAGCCAAGGGAGTCGACCCAATGAGCAGTTCTTC.

The V call is TRBV9, the J call TRBJ2-1; 16 bases align to TRBD2. The ends lost 4 bases at V and 0 bases at J; junction bases unmatched: 4. Germline-derived CDR1 and CDR2 are SGDLS and YYNGEE. The CDR3 has 18 residues. The CDR3, as DNA: TGTGCCAGCAGCAAGGGACTAGCGGGGGGGAGCTCCTACAATGAGCAGTTCTTC. This encodes CASSKGLAGGSSYNEQFF.

This chain connects TRBV7-7 to TRBJ2-5; no definite D call. CDR1 is SSHAT and CDR2 is FNYEAQ in the germline V gene (reference sequence). The CDR3 is 14 residues long. V lost 5 bases and J lost 3, with 13 bases in between. Written as DNA, the CDR3 is TGTGCCAGCAGCCCCATCGGAGTCAAAGAGACCCAGTACTTC. Its translation: CASSPIGVKETQYF.

The chain couples TRBV3-1 (or the pseudogene TRBV3-2) to TRBJ2-3; 7 positions match TRBD2. Germline CDR1 reads LGHDT; CDR2 reads YNNKEL (reference sequence). The CDR3 runs to 15 residues. With V trimmed by 4 bases and J by 6 bases, 10 bases remained unmatched. CDR3 residues: CASSPSGVNLDTQYF. CDR3 in DNA: TGTGCCAGCAGCCCTAGCGGAGTAAACTTGGATACGCAGTATTTT.

The rearrangement joins TRBV19 to TRBJ1-2, with TRBD1 matching 8 bases. Germline CDR1 LNHDA, CDR2 SQIVND (reference sequence). The V gene end was trimmed by 6 bases and the J gene end by 8 bases; junction bases not matched to a gene: 11. The CDR3 has 14 residues. The CDR3 nucleotides read TGTGCCAGTAGCCCTACAGGGACAGGTGGGGGCTACACCTTC. Residues: CASSPTGTGGGYTF.

The rearrangement joins TRBV30 to TRBJ2-3, with TRBD2 matching over 10 bases. This CDR3 region has 15 residues. V trimming: 1 base; J trimming: 1 base; junction bases outside the gene matches: 2. The germline gives CDR1 GTSNPN, CDR2 SVGIG (reference sequence). Written as DNA, the CDR3 is TGTGCCTGGAGTGAGGGGACTAGCGGCACAGATACGCAGTATTTT. It encodes CAWSEGTSGTDTQYF.

The gene calls are TRBV6-2 or TRBV6-3 and TRBJ2-7; possibly TRBD1 for D (6 bases). Between the trimmed V and J ends, which lost 6 bases and 6 bases, there was a span of 15 bases. This CDR3 is 13 amino acids long. Germline CDR1 reads MNHEY; CDR2 reads SVGEGT. The CDR3 loop is CASSSTDSFEQYF. Here the CDR3 DNA reads TGTGCCAGCAGCTCCACGGACAGCTTCGAGCAGTACTTC.

This rearrangement joins TRBV6-1 to TRBJ1-5; D call uncertain. Deletions cut 2 bases from V and 2 bases from J, with 28 bases between. CDR3 length: 21 amino acids. Looked up from germline, CDR1 is MNHNS and CDR2 is SASEGT. This CDR3 is CASSESMNLRLTKFGNQPQHF. The CDR3 DNA follows: TGTGCCAGCAGTGAATCGATGAATTTAAGGCTCACTAAGTTCGGCAATCAGCCCCAGCATTTT.

The chain carries TRBV6-2 or TRBV6-3 and TRBJ1-1, with D possibly being TRBD1 (5 bases). V lost 0 bases and J lost 1, with 18 bases in between. CDR3 size: 18 residues. Germline lookup yields CDR1 MNHEY and CDR2 SVGEGT. CDR3 sequence (DNA): TGTGCCAGCAGTTACTCGTGGGCAGGGAGAAGGCCGAACACTGAAGCTTTCTTT. It codes for CASSYSWAGRRPNTEAFF.

The V gene is TRBV4-1, the J gene TRBJ2-7, with 7 bases matching TRBD1. Germline V gene lookup returns CDR1 MGHRA and CDR2 YSYEKL. With V trimmed by 3 bases and J by 6 bases, 8 bases remained unmatched. The CDR3 loop spans 14 amino acids. The CDR3: CASSQRTGVGEQYF. The CDR3 coding sequence is TGCGCCAGCAGCCAGAGAACAGGGGTAGGCGAGCAGTACTTC.

The gene calls are TRBV30 and TRBJ1-1; D uncertain. Germline values: CDR1 GTSNPN, CDR2 SVGIG (reference sequence). V lost 4 bases and J lost 1, with 7 bases in between. The CDR3 loop spans 12 amino acids. In DNA, the CDR3 is TGTGCCTGGATGCTCGGGAACACTGAAGCTTTCTTT. The encoded protein is CAWMLGNTEAFF. The whole variable domain, filled in from reference TRBV30 and TRBJ1-1, reads SQTIHQWPATLVQPVGSPLSLECTVEGTSNPNLYWYRQAAGRGLQLLFYSVGIGQISSEVPQNLSASRPQDRQFILSSKKLLLSDSGFYLCAWMLGNTEAFFGQGTRLTVV.

The V gene is TRBV5-1, the J gene TRBJ2-7; D gene unclear. CDR1 SGHRS and CDR2 YFSETQ come from the germline V gene. Trimming cost V 3 bases and J 3 bases, with 10 bases left between them. The CDR3 has 13 amino acids. CDR3 coding DNA: TGCGCCAGCAGCTCCCGGTTAGGCTACGAGCAGTACTTC. This encodes CASSSRLGYEQYF.

This chain connects TRBV7-9 to TRBJ2-6; D possibly corresponds to TRBD2 (6 bases). V lost 3 bases to trimming and J lost 2 bases, with 8 bases between them. Germline V lookup: CDR1 SEHNR, CDR2 FQNEAQ (reference sequence). There are 15 residues in the CDR3. The CDR3 loop reads CASSFGRTGANVLTF. The CDR3 nucleotides are TGTGCCAGCAGCTTCGGGAGAACTGGGGCCAACGTCCTGACTTTC. The variable domain in full, completed from reference TRBV7-9 and TRBJ2-6, reads DTGVSQNPRHKITKRGQNVTFRCDPISEHNRLYWYRQTLGQGPEFLTYFQNEAQLEKSRLLSDRFSAERPKGSFSTLEIQRTEQGDSAMYLCASSFGRTGANVLTFGAGSRLTVL.

This clone was recorded once. The chain is built from TRBV5-5 and TRBJ2-7; no reliable D call. Germline V CDR1 and CDR2: SGHKS, YYEKEE (reference sequence). V was trimmed by 0 bases and J by 0 bases, leaving 10 bases between them. The CDR3 length is 15 residues. CDR3 DNA sequence: TGTGCCAGCAGCTTGGATTGGGCAGGCTCCTACGAGCAGTACTTC. Its translation is CASSLDWAGSYEQYF.

The V and J genes are TRBV11-3 and TRBJ2-5, with 10 bases aligning to TRBD2. With 3 bases clipped from V and 1 base from J, the junction kept 11 bases outside the gene matches. Germline assignment: CDR1 SGHNT and CDR2 YENEEA. This CDR3 has 18 residues. The CDR3 sequence is CASSFGWGLAGGQETQYF. The CDR3 nucleotides are TGTGCCAGCAGCTTTGGATGGGGGTTAGCGGGGGGCCAAGAGACCCAGTACTTC.

This clone showed up just a few times. The chain links TRBV4-2 to TRBJ1-5; D might be TRBD1 (5 bases). CDR3 size: 16 residues. The V gene lost 1 base and the J gene lost 7 bases, with 17 bases spanning the gap. Germline lookup yields CDR1 LGHNA and CDR2 YNFKEQ. In DNA form, the CDR3 reads TGTGCCAGCAGCCAAGTTCTAAATGGAGGGGTACAGCCCCAGCATTTT. Amino acids: CASSQVLNGGVQPQHF.

This clone was found once. The rearrangement uses TRBV4-3 and TRBJ2-1; TRBD2 matches 9 bases. Germline lookup yields CDR1 LGHNA and CDR2 YSLEER. This CDR3 is 16 amino acids long. The V gene end was trimmed by 1 base and the J gene end by 4 bases; junction bases not matched to a gene: 5. CDR3 bases: TGCGCCAGCAGCCAAGTTGGCGGGGGGGCATACAATGAGCAGTTCTTC. As protein: CASSQVGGGAYNEQFF.